These T cell receptor beta chains were read from a single sample in a study of blood T cell repertoires in COVID-19. Sequencing was performed with immunoSEQ multiplex PCR; in TCRdb, only in-frame clones are kept and a portion is missing. The data contain about 82,000 clones, around 81% of them singletons. Sequences were obtained from peripheral blood. Receptors were obtained from a man at least 80 years old with acute or convalescent COVID-19. Both conserved end residues are part of each CDR3. The D gene is left open where the match is weak. Size is omitted from some rows. Given values are once, few, many or a class for expanded clones.

d_call	v_call	j_call	clone_size	cdr3_nt	cdr3_aa
TRBD1	TRBV18	TRBJ1-1	NA	TGTGCCAGCTCACCACTGGGACAGTCGCGCACTGAAGCTTTCTTT	CASSPLGQSRTEAFF
NA	TRBV6-5	TRBJ2-7	NA	TGTGCCAGCAGTTTGACAGGAACGACGGGAGAGCAGTACTTC	CASSLTGTTGEQYF
TRBD2	TRBV7-8	TRBJ2-1	NA	TGTGCCAGCAGCTCGGGACTAGCGGGCGAGCAGTTCTTC	CASSSGLAGEQFF
NA	TRBV11-3	TRBJ2-1	NA	TGTGCCAGCAGCTTTTCAGGAGGGCCGGGAAATGAGCAGTTCTTC	CASSFSGGPGNEQFF
NA	TRBV27	TRBJ1-2	NA	TGTGCCAGCAGTCTCCGGACAGCTAACTATGGCTACACCTTC	CASSLRTANYGYTF
NA	TRBV5-1	TRBJ2-7	few	TGCGCCAGCAGCTTGGTTCAGAATTACGAGCAGTACTTC	CASSLVQNYEQYF
NA	TRBV7-9	TRBJ1-5	NA	TGTGCCAGCAGCCCGGACGGGGCGGGGGATCAGCCCCAGCATTTT	CASSPDGAGDQPQHF
NA	TRBV5-5	TRBJ1-6	NA	TGTGCCAGCAGCTTGGGGCAGGGTAATTCACCCCTCCACTTT	CASSLGQGNSPLHF
NA	TRBV30	TRBJ1-4	NA	TGTGCCTGGAGCCTGGGACATCATTTAACTAATGAAAAACTGTTTTTT	CAWSLGHHLTNEKLFF
NA	TRBV7-2	TRBJ1-2	NA	TGTGCCAGCAGCTTAGTGTGGGGGACTGATAATGGCTACACCTTC	CASSLVWGTDNGYTF
NA	TRBV9	TRBJ1-1	NA	TGTGCCAGCAGCGTAGCCCCGACAGCGAACACTGAAGCTTTCTTT	CASSVAPTANTEAFF
TRBD2	TRBV4-1	TRBJ2-3	NA	TGCGCCAGCAGCCAGGCCCGGGGGGAGGATACGCAGTATTTT	CASSQARGEDTQYF
NA	TRBV29-1	TRBJ2-5	NA	TGCAGCGTTGAATCCAGGGGTCAAGAGACCCAGTACTTC	CSVESRGQETQYF
NA	TRBV28	TRBJ1-2	NA	TGTGCCAGCACCGGCAGGGTGAGAGGCTACACCTTC	CASTGRVRGYTF
NA	TRBV3-1/TRBV3-2	TRBJ1-3	NA	TGTGCCAGCAGCTCCGTTAGCTCTGGAAACACCATATATTTT	CASSSVSSGNTIYF
NA	TRBV21-1	TRBJ2-5	once	TGTGCCAGCAGCAAAGGGGAGTCGGAGACCCAGTACTTC	CASSKGESETQYF
NA	TRBV6-5	TRBJ1-1	NA	TGTGCCAGCAGTTTTGTAGGCGGCGTGAACACTGAAGCTTTCTTT	CASSFVGGVNTEAFF